The 32 T cell receptor beta chains given below trace back to one sample, sequenced in a study of read filtering for tumor transcriptome and immune sequencing. From roughly 0.4 ug of RNA, a library with molecular barcoded alpha/delta and beta/gamma adaptors was made. TCRdb redid the calling of the reads with MiXCR, one entry per CDR3 protein. The repertoire holds 20,000 to 25,000 distinct CDR3 sequences, with approximately 15% as singletons. Sequenced sample: a population of CD138-negative cells sorted from bone marrow. The receptors were sampled from a donor aged 40 or older with multiple myeloma.

This clonotype was detected ten times or more. This CDR3 reads CSARDLVAREQYF. The CDR3 DNA is TGCAGTGCTAGAGATCTTGTAGCAAGGGAGCAGTACTTC. The V call is TRBV20-1, the J call TRBJ2-7; D gene unclear. Germline V gene sequence: CDR1 DFQATT, CDR2 SNEGSKA (reference sequence). Trimming removed 0 bases from V and 7 bases from J, with 13 bases in between. This CDR3 contains 13 residues.

This clonotype showed up many times. The chain carries TRBV5-6 and TRBJ2-3; maybe TRBD2 (6 bases). Germline values: CDR1 SGHDT, CDR2 YYEEEE. Trimming took 4 bases from V and 2 from J, leaving 11 bases between them. The CDR3 runs to 14 residues. Written as DNA, the CDR3 is TGTGCCAGCAGCCCGGGGGTAGCCACAGATACGCAGTATTTT. This translates into CASSPGVATDTQYF.

The chain carries TRBV5-1 and TRBJ1-5; a possible D gene is TRBD1 (6 bases). The germline V gene has CDR1 SGHRS and CDR2 YFSETQ. Trimming cost V 5 bases and J 5 bases, with 14 bases left between them. This CDR3 is built from 14 residues. This chain's CDR3 is CASRQGPMDQPQHF. CDR3 bases: TGCGCCAGCAGACAGGGACCGATGGATCAGCCCCAGCATTTT.

This clonotype has just a few counts. Since a much larger clone is just one base distant, this may be a read error. The CDR3, as DNA: TGTGCCAGCAGCCTTGCCCAAGTGAACACTGAAGCTTACTTT. It translates to CASSLAQVNTEAYF. The rearrangement uses TRBV28 and TRBJ1-1; D unresolved. CDR3 length: 14 amino acids. Looked up from germline, CDR1 is MDHEN and CDR2 is SYDVKM.

Concerning this clonotype: A much larger clone is a single base away; this may be a read error. The chain links TRBV3-1 to TRBJ2-5, with D maybe TRBD1 (6 bases). V shed 4 bases and J shed 7 bases, with 13 bases lying between them. This CDR3 region has 13 residues. Germline V lookup: CDR1 LGHDT, CDR2 YNNKEL (reference sequence). Here the CDR3 DNA reads TGTGCCAGCAGCCTACAGGGTGGTGTGACCCAGTACTTC. Its protein product is CASSLQGGVTQYF.

This clonotype has ten or more counts. The chain employs TRBV5-5 and TRBJ2-1; 9 positions match TRBD2. This CDR3 has 16 residues. Unmatched junction bases numbered 4, after V lost 1 base and J lost 2 bases. CDR1 is SGHKS and CDR2 is YYEKEE in the germline V gene (reference sequence). DNA of the CDR3: TGTGCCAGCAGCTTGCTAGCGGGACTTACCTACAATGAGCAGTTCTTC. Protein product: CASSLLAGLTYNEQFF.

This clonotype was observed at least ten times. The genes are TRBV4-2 and TRBJ2-4, with D possibly matching TRBD2 (5 bases). Trimming cost V 1 base and J 8 bases, with 15 bases left between them. The CDR3 loop spans 15 amino acids. From germline, CDR1 is LGHNA and CDR2 YNFKEQ. For the CDR3, the DNA is TGTGCCAGCAGCCAAGGTGCCCTAGCTGGGGACATTCAGTACTTC. Residues: CASSQGALAGDIQYF.

The chain recombines TRBV28 with TRBJ1-3, with D perhaps TRBD1 (5 bases). CDR3 length: 15 residues. Germline assignment: CDR1 MDHEN and CDR2 SYDVKM. Trimming took 7 bases from V and 4 from J, leaving 17 bases between them. The CDR3 nucleotides are TGTGCCAGCATCACGGGGGGGAGAGGGGGAAACACCATATATTTT. Residues: CASITGGRGGNTIYF.

There are many counts of this clonotype. This sequence joins TRBV14 and TRBJ2-7; possibly TRBD1 or TRBD2 for D (5 bases each). This CDR3 contains 15 residues. CDR1 is SGHDN, CDR2 FVKESK, per germline. Trimming removed 4 bases at V and 4 bases at J, with 17 bases between. CDR3 DNA: TGTGCCAGCAGCCCCCCCGCGAGGGGAAGGTACGAGCAGTACTTC. Translated, it gives CASSPPARGRYEQYF.

This clonotype was seen ten or more times. This chain uses TRBV20-1 with TRBJ2-3; perhaps TRBD1 as D (5 bases). Trimming removed 6 bases from V and 0 bases from J, with 10 bases in between. Germline V lookup: CDR1 DFQATT, CDR2 SNEGSKA (reference sequence). CDR3 size: 13 residues. The CDR3 nucleotides are TGCAGTGCCCGACAGTCTAGCACAGATACGCAGTATTTT. This sequence encodes CSARQSSTDTQYF.

This clonotype appeared many times. This rearrangement joins TRBV7-9 to TRBJ2-3; no definite D call. The CDR3 totals 16 residues. Germline CDR1 and CDR2: SEHNR and FQNEAQ (reference sequence). V was clipped by 2 bases and J by 2 bases, with 14 bases between them. CDR3 nucleotides: TGTGCCAGCAGCTTATTTACGGCGCCCCACACAGATACGCAGTATTTT. This encodes CASSLFTAPHTDTQYF.

This clonotype was found a few times. V usage is TRBV20-1 and J usage is TRBJ2-2, with 9 bases identical to TRBD1. V shed 1 base and J 5 bases; nucleotides not matched to a gene: 5. Per germline, CDR1 DFQATT and CDR2 SNEGSKA (reference sequence). The length of the CDR3 is 15 residues. The CDR3 spells CSARGRQGGTGELFF. As DNA, the CDR3 is TGCAGTGCTAGAGGGAGACAGGGGGGTACCGGGGAGCTGTTTTTT.

In its sample, this clonotype was seen many times. The V and J genes are TRBV5-1 and TRBJ2-1, with 11 bases lining up with TRBD2. The V gene's germline CDR1 is SGHRS and CDR2 YFSETQ. After removal of 0 bases from V and 4 bases from J, the junction contained 3 bases not matched to a gene. The CDR3 covers 16 residues. The CDR3 DNA reads as TGCGCCAGCAGCTTGGCAGGGACTAGCGGTTACAATGAGCAGTTCTTC. This encodes CASSLAGTSGYNEQFF.

This clonotype was picked up many times. The chain is built from TRBV7-3 and TRBJ2-5, with TRBD2 as a possible D gene (5 bases). Per germline, CDR1 SGHTA and CDR2 FQGTGA. Trimming removed 4 bases from V and 5 bases from J, with 14 bases in between. There are 14 residues in the CDR3. The CDR3, as DNA: TGTGCCAGCAGCTCTGGAGGTGGCGGCGAGACCCAGTACTTC. This encodes CASSSGGGGETQYF.

This clonotype was picked up a small number of times. The chain combines TRBV3-1 with TRBJ1-5, with D unresolved. V lost 0 bases, J lost 4 bases, and 10 bases lay in between. Germline CDR1 and CDR2: LGHDT and YNNKEL (reference sequence). The CDR3 length is 15 residues. The CDR3 nucleotides read TGTGCCAGCAGCCAAGAGGATCTACGGAATCAGCCCCAGCATTTT. This sequence encodes CASSQEDLRNQPQHF.

This clonotype was detected many times. The gene calls are TRBV11-2 and TRBJ2-1, with unresolved D. The V gene lost 1 base and the J gene lost 2 bases, with 12 bases spanning the gap. In germline, CDR1 is SGHAT, CDR2 FQNNGV. The CDR3 runs 16 residues. The CDR3 reads CASSLGLGGTYNEQFF. The CDR3 coding sequence is TGTGCCAGCAGCTTAGGTCTGGGCGGAACCTACAATGAGCAGTTCTTC.

This clonotype was seen ten or more times. The chain carries TRBV19 and TRBJ2-7; no clear D gene. The germline CDR1 and CDR2 sequences are LNHDA and SQIVND (reference sequence). Trimming cost V 3 bases and J 0 bases, with 6 bases left between them. The CDR3 extends over 13 amino acids. CDR3 sequence reads: CASSMDGSYEQYF. CDR3 bases: TGTGCCAGTAGTATGGACGGCTCCTACGAGCAGTACTTC.

In its sample, this clonotype was seen many times. The V gene is TRBV28, the J gene TRBJ2-1; possibly TRBD2 for D (5 bases). The germline gives CDR1 MDHEN, CDR2 SYDVKM. The CDR3 spans 12 residues. Trimming stripped 4 bases from V and 10 bases from J, with 11 bases between. The CDR3 region is CASSSSSSEQFF. CDR3 coding DNA: TGTGCCAGCAGTTCCTCTAGCTCCGAGCAGTTCTTC. Complete variable domain (other parts from reference TRBV28 and TRBJ2-1): DVKVTQSSRYLVKRTGEKVFLECVQDMDHENMFWYRQDPGLGLRLIYFSYDVKMKEKGDIPEGYSVSREKKERFSLILESASTNQTSMYLCASSSSSSEQFFGPGTRLTVL.

There are many counts of this clonotype. This chain uses TRBV20-1 with TRBJ1-1, with D tentatively TRBD1 (5 bases). V lost 2 bases to trimming and J lost 2 bases, with 15 bases between them. Germline CDR1 DFQATT, CDR2 SNEGSKA (reference sequence). The CDR3 totals 15 residues. The CDR3, as DNA: TGCAGTGCTAGACGGGCCGGCAGGACAAACACTGAAGCTTTCTTT. Translation gives CSARRAGRTNTEAFF.

The chain has TRBV20-1 and TRBJ2-1, with D tentatively TRBD2 (5 bases). V lost 6 bases and J lost 0, with 12 bases in between. The CDR3 sequence is 14 residues long. The germline V gene has CDR1 DFQATT and CDR2 SNEGSKA (reference sequence). The CDR3 coding sequence is TGCAGTGCCGAACGAGGAGGCTCCTACAATGAGCAGTTCTTC. It yields the protein CSAERGGSYNEQFF.

The chain carries TRBV7-8 and TRBJ2-7; 7 bases map to TRBD1. The CDR3 is 14 residues long. Germline V gives CDR1 SGHVS, CDR2 FQNEAQ. V shed 5 bases, J shed 7 bases, and the junction held 11 bases outside the gene matches. The CDR3 loop is CASSLNRGPGEQYF. The CDR3, as DNA: TGTGCCAGCAGCCTGAACAGGGGCCCGGGGGAGCAGTACTTC.

This clonotype was found many times. This sequence joins TRBV20-1 and TRBJ1-5; TRBD1 matches at 7 bases. V was pared by 6 bases and J by 6 bases, with 5 bases of the junction left unmatched. The CDR3 length is 12 residues. Germline lookup yields CDR1 DFQATT and CDR2 SNEGSKA (reference sequence). The CDR3 DNA is TGCAGTGCGAACAGGGGAGGTCAGCCCCAGCATTTT. Its protein product is CSANRGGQPQHF.

In this sample, this clonotype turned up many times. The genes are TRBV5-1 and TRBJ2-7; D remains ambiguous. The CDR3 has 16 residues. The germline CDR1 and CDR2 sequences are SGHRS and YFSETQ. Trimming removed 1 base at V and 0 bases at J, with 14 bases between. The CDR3 region has the DNA TGCGCCAGCAGCTTGTATTTGGGGTCTAGCTCCTACGAGCAGTACTTC. Its protein is CASSLYLGSSSYEQYF.

This clonotype came up many times. The V and J genes are TRBV7-2 and TRBJ2-7; 12 bases map to TRBD2. The germline gives CDR1 SGHTA, CDR2 FQGNSA. This CDR3 region has 13 residues. Trimming cost V 7 bases and J 6 bases; bases outside gene matches: 4. The CDR3 nucleotides are TGTGCCAGCACCTTGACTAGCGGGGGCGAGCAGTACTTC. It specifies CASTLTSGGEQYF.

This clonotype was counted at least ten times. The DNA of the CDR3 is TGTGCCAGCAGCTTCATACCAGGGGGCAATGAGCAGTTCTTC. Translated: CASSFIPGGNEQFF. This chain uses TRBV7-9 with TRBJ2-1, with 7 bases lining up with TRBD1. The CDR3 is 14 residues long. Trimming cost V 3 bases and J 6 bases; bases outside gene matches: 5. The germline gives CDR1 SEHNR, CDR2 FQNEAQ (reference sequence).

This chain connects TRBV29-1 to TRBJ1-1; no clear D gene. From germline, CDR1 is SQVTM and CDR2 ANQGSEA. V lost 1 base and J lost 7, with 22 bases in between. The CDR3 consists of 16 residues. CDR3 protein: CSVEASGRRLSVEAFF. The CDR3 DNA is TGCAGCGTTGAAGCTTCAGGACGGCGGCTTTCTGTTGAAGCTTTCTTT. The whole variable domain, remainder taken from reference TRBV29-1 and TRBJ1-1, is SAVISQKPSRDICQRGTSLTIQCQVDSQVTMMFWYRQQPGQSLTLIATANQGSEATYESGFVIDKFPISRPNLTFSTLTVSNMSPEDSSIYLCSVEASGRRLSVEAFFGQGTRLTVV.

This clonotype showed up many times. This sequence joins TRBV28 and TRBJ2-1; no clear D. Germline V gene lookup returns CDR1 MDHEN and CDR2 SYDVKM. V was shortened by 7 bases and J by 4 bases, with 14 bases between the two germline ends. The CDR3 is 14 amino acids. CDR3 DNA sequence: TGTGCCAGCACCCCCGGTGACCGATACAATGAGCAGTTCTTC. Amino acid sequence: CASTPGDRYNEQFF.

The table lists this clonotype with many counts. Germline and junction disagree at one end, which may indicate a read error. V gene TRBV20-1 combines with J gene TRBJ1-6, with D possibly being TRBD1 (5 bases). In germline, CDR1 is DFQATT, CDR2 SNEGSKA (reference sequence). There are 14 residues in the CDR3. This CDR3 reads CSAGEGRDNSPLHF. The CDR3 region has the DNA TGCAGTGCTGGAGAGGGCAGGGATAATTCACCCCTCCACTTT.

The rearrangement joins TRBV18 to TRBJ2-1; D possibly corresponds to TRBD1 (5 bases). The V gene's germline CDR1 is KGHSH and CDR2 LQKENI. CDR3 length: 14 amino acids. Trimming took 4 bases from V and 3 from J, leaving 10 bases between them. CDR3 region: CASSLQTDYNEQFF. DNA of the CDR3: TGTGCCAGCTCACTCCAGACAGACTACAATGAGCAGTTCTTC.

This clonotype was counted ten times or more. This sequence joins TRBV10-3 and TRBJ1-1, with 9 bases that match TRBD1. The CDR3 has 18 amino acids. V was clipped by 5 bases and J by 0 bases; unmatched bases: 13. Germline CDR1 ENHRY, CDR2 SYGVKD. The CDR3 loop reads CAISKFKGTGTMNTEAFF. The DNA of the CDR3 is TGTGCCATCAGTAAATTCAAGGGGACAGGGACCATGAACACTGAAGCTTTCTTT.

A remark on this clonotype: Possible read error: a much larger clone is one base away. The V call is TRBV29-1, the J call TRBJ2-5; D unclear. This CDR3 comprises 13 residues. CDR1 and CDR2 from the germline V gene are SQVTM and ANQGSEA. The CDR3 DNA sequence: TGCAGTCTCCCTACGGGCATACAAGAGACCCAGTACTTC. Translating gives CSLPTGIQETQYF.

Of note for this clonotype: A much larger clone is a single base away; this may be a read error. In DNA, the CDR3 is TGTGTCAGCAGCTTACCAGGACAGGATGAAAAACTGTTTTTT. Encoded protein: CVSSLPGQDEKLFF. The chain employs TRBV7-9 and TRBJ1-4, with TRBD1 matching over 7 bases. This CDR3 spans 14 amino acids. In germline, CDR1 is SEHNR, CDR2 FQNEAQ (reference sequence).